This entry is about one T cell receptor beta chain. Its cognate antigen is unknown. This table comes from immunoSEQ multiplex PCR, and its TCRdb copy is limited to in-frame clones, with some not included. The sample consists of about 160,000 clones, 85% to 90% of them appearing once. The donors were part of the validation cohort of more than 90 subjects. That cohort was separate from the first cohort, which comprised 666 subjects. From germline, CDR1 is SGHDN and CDR2 FVKESK. There are 13 residues in the CDR3. V lost 3 bases, J lost 5 bases, and 10 bases lay in between. The data were taken from a study of cytomegalovirus exposure and HLA in healthy donors. Study in general: The 110 or so validation repertoires used a platform that matched the one used for the roughly 700 first-cohort repertoires, as a later analysis reported.

General study findings and limits: The study flagged some 180 TCR beta chains as cytomegalovirus-associated. Confirmation in vitro established that a few CMV-associated chains were specific for CMV antigens.

The sequenced material came from PBMCs. The gene calls are TRBV14 and TRBJ2-5; no definite D call. This TCR was sampled from a woman younger than 35 in good health and CMV-seropositive. The CDR3 DNA reads as TGTGCCAGCAGCCATCTCTCCTCGGAGACCCAGTACTTC. Its translation is CASSHLSSETQYF.